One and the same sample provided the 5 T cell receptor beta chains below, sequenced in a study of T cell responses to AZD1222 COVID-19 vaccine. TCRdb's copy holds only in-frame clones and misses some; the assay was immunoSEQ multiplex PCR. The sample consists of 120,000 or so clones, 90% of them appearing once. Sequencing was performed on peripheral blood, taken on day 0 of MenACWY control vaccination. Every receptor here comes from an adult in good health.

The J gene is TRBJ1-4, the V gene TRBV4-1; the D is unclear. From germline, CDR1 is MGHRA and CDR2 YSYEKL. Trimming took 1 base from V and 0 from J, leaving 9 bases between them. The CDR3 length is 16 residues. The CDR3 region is CASSQVTVPTNEKLFF. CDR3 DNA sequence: TGCGCCAGCAGCCAAGTTACAGTACCAACTAATGAAAAACTGTTTTTT.

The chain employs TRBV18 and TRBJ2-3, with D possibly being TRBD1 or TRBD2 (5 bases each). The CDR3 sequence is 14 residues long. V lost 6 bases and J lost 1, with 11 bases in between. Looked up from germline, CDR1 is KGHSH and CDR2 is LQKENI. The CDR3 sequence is CASSLGTGTDTQYF. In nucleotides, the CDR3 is TGTGCCAGCTCCCTAGGGACGGGCACAGATACGCAGTATTTT.

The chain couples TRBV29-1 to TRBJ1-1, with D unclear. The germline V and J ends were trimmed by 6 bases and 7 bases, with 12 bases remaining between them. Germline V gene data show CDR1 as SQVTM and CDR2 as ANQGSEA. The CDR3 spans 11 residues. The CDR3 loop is CSVWSGDEAFF. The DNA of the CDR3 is TGCAGCGTGTGGTCGGGTGATGAAGCTTTCTTT. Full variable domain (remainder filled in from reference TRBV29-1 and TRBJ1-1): SAVISQKPSRDICQRGTSLTIQCQVDSQVTMMFWYRQQPGQSLTLIATANQGSEATYESGFVIDKFPISRPNLTFSTLTVSNMSPEDSSIYLCSVWSGDEAFFGQGTRLTVV.

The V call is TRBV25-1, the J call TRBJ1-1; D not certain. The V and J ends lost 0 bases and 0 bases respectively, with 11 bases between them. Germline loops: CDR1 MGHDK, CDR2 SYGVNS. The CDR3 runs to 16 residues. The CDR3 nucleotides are TGTGCCAGCAGTGAATATGAGGCTTACTTGAACACTGAAGCTTTCTTT. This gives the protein CASSEYEAYLNTEAFF. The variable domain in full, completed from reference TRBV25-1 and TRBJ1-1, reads EADIYQTPRYLVIGTGKKITLECSQTMGHDKMYWYQQDPGMELHLIHYSYGVNSTEKGDLSSESTVSRIRTEHFPLTLESARPSHTSQYLCASSEYEAYLNTEAFFGQGTRLTVV.

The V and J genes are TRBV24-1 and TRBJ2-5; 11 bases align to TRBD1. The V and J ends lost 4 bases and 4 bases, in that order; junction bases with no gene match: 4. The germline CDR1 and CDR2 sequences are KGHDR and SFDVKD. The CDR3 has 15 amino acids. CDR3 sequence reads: CATSERGTGGETQYF. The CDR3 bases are TGTGCCACCAGTGAGCGCGGGACAGGGGGAGAGACCCAGTACTTC.